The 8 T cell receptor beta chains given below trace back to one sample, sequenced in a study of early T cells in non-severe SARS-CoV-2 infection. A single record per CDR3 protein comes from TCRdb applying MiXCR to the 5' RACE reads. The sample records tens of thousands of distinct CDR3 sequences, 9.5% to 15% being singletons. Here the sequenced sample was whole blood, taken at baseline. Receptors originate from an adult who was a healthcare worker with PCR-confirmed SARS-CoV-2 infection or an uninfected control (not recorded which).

CDR3 DNA: TGTGCCAGCAGCTTAGGCGGCCCAGGGTCGGGCCAGCCCCAGCATTTT. Its translation is CASSLGGPGSGQPQHF. The chain links TRBV11-2 to TRBJ1-5; maybe TRBD1 (5 bases). There are 16 residues in the CDR3. CDR1 and CDR2 from the germline V gene are SGHAT and FQNNGV. With 1 base removed from V and 7 bases from J, the gap between germline ends came to 17 bases.

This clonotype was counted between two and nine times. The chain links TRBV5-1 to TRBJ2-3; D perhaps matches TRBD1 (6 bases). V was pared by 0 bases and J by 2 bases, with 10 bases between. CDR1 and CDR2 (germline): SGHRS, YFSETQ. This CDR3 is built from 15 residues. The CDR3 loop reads CASSLGGDNTDTQYF. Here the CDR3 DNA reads TGCGCCAGCAGCTTGGGAGGGGACAACACAGATACGCAGTATTTT.

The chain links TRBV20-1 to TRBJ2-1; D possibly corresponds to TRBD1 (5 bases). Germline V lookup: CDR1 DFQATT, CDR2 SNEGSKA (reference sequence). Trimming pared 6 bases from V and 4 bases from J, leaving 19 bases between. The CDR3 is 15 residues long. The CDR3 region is CSADPGKTAYNEQFF. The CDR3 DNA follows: TGCAGTGCCGATCCAGGAAAGACAGCGTACAATGAGCAGTTCTTC.

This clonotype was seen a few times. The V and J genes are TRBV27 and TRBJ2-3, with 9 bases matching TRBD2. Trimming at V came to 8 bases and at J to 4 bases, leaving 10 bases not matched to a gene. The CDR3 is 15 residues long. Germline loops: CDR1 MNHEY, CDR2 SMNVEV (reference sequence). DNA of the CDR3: TGTGCCAGCGCTGTCGCTAGCGGGGTCGCAGATACGCAGTATTTT. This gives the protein CASAVASGVADTQYF.

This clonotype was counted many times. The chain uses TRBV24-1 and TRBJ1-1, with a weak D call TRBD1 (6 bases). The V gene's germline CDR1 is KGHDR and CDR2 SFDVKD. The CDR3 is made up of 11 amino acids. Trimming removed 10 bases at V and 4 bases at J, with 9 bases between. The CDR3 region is CATRGGTEAFF. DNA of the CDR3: TGTGCCACTCGAGGGGGCACTGAAGCTTTCTTT.

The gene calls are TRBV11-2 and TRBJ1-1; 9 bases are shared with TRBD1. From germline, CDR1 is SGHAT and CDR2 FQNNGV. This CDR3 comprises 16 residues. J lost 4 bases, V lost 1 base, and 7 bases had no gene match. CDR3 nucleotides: TGTGCCAGCAGCTTAGTCGGGACAGGGATGGGCACTGAAGCTTTCTTT. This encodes CASSLVGTGMGTEAFF.

The CDR3 here is CASSESGHNEQFF. The CDR3 DNA sequence: TGCGCCAGCAGTGAGTCAGGACACAATGAGCAGTTCTTC. The rearrangement joins TRBV10-1 to TRBJ2-1; D not certain. V gave up 0 bases and J gave up 5 bases, with 5 bases separating them. The germline CDR1 and CDR2 sequences are WNHNN and SYGVQD (reference sequence). The length of the CDR3 is 13 residues.

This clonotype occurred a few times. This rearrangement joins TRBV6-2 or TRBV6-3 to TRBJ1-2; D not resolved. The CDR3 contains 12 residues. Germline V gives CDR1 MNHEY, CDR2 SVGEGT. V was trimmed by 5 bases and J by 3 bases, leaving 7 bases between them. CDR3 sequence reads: CASSRGYYGYTF. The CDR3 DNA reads TGTGCCAGCAGTCGAGGATACTATGGCTACACCTTC.